The rows below give T cell receptor beta chains drawn from one sample of a study of blood T cell repertoires in COVID-19. The protocol was immunoSEQ multiplex PCR, while the TCRdb copy is restricted to in-frame clones and leaves out a portion. The data show roughly 70,000 clones, about four fifths seen once. Sequencing was carried out using peripheral blood. The source of these receptors is a man aged 70 or older who had recovered from COVID-19. Both conserved end residues are part of each CDR3. A D gene is named only where the DNA matches it firmly. Size tells how often a clone was seen (once, few, many) or the class of an expanded clone, and some rows leave it out.

V,size,J,D,CDR3,DNA
TRBV6-5,-,TRBJ2-5,-,CASRDSFETQYF,TGTGCCAGCAGGGACTCTTTCGAGACCCAGTACTTC
TRBV6-2/TRBV6-3,-,TRBJ1-5,TRBD1,CASSYNLGTGAVVSNQPQHF,TGTGCCAGCAGCTATAATTTGGGGACAGGGGCTGTGGTTAGCAATCAGCCCCAGCATTTT
TRBV6-2/TRBV6-3,-,TRBJ1-5,-,CASSLHQGGNQPQHF,TGTGCCAGCAGTCTACATCAGGGAGGGAATCAGCCCCAGCATTTT
TRBV5-5,-,TRBJ2-5,-,CASSLEILSQETQYF,TGTGCCAGCAGCTTAGAAATACTCTCACAAGAGACCCAGTACTTC
TRBV5-1,-,TRBJ1-1,-,CASTLDLNTEAFF,TGCGCCAGCACCTTAGACTTGAACACTGAAGCTTTCTTT
TRBV7-2,-,TRBJ1-2,TRBD1,CASSLGGQGLYGYTF,TGTGCCAGCAGCTTAGGGGGACAGGGTCTCTATGGCTACACCTTC
TRBV7-2,-,TRBJ1-2,-,CASSLQKYRRNGYTF,TGTGCCAGCAGCTTACAAAAGTATAGGAGGAATGGCTACACCTTC
TRBV6-5,-,TRBJ2-7,-,CASIKQGPPEQYF,TGTGCCAGCATTAAACAGGGACCTCCCGAGCAGTACTTC
TRBV9,few,TRBJ2-3,TRBD2,CASSGRETRTDTQYF,TGTGCCAGCAGCGGGCGGGAGACCCGCACAGATACGCAGTATTTT
TRBV11-3,-,TRBJ1-1,-,CASRLGLLNTEAFF,TGTGCCAGCAGACTCGGACTCCTGAACACTGAAGCTTTCTTT
TRBV7-8,-,TRBJ2-5,-,CASSLETDTYETQYF,TGTGCCAGCAGCCTAGAGACAGATACATACGAGACCCAGTACTTC
TRBV28,-,TRBJ1-2,-,CASSPGGIRGYTF,TGTGCCAGCAGCCCCGGAGGGATCCGCGGCTACACCTTC
TRBV10-2,-,TRBJ2-7,-,CASSVAGGDNEQYF,TGCGCCAGCAGTGTAGCCGGGGGTGACAATGAGCAGTACTTC
TRBV5-1,-,TRBJ1-5,-,CASSLATDQPQHF,TGCGCCAGCAGCTTGGCGACAGATCAGCCCCAGCATTTT
TRBV5-4,-,TRBJ2-1,TRBD2,CASMLAGGHEQFF,TGTGCCAGCATGCTAGCGGGAGGCCATGAGCAGTTCTTC
TRBV28,few,TRBJ2-5,TRBD2,CASSPWTSGRASETQYF,TGTGCCAGCAGTCCCTGGACTAGCGGGAGGGCCTCAGAGACCCAGTACTTC
TRBV2,once,TRBJ2-2,-,CASSEVVRGTGELFF,TGTGCCAGCAGTGAAGTTGTCAGGGGCACCGGGGAGCTGTTTTTT
TRBV5-5,few,TRBJ2-7,-,CASSLSGGARYEQYF,TGTGCCAGCAGCTTATCTGGGGGCGCGCGGTACGAGCAGTACTTC
TRBV6-4,-,TRBJ1-1,-,CASRPGGEDTEAFF,TGTGCCAGCAGACCCGGAGGGGAGGACACTGAAGCTTTCTTT
TRBV7-2,-,TRBJ2-7,TRBD2,CASSLEVLAGSYEQYF,TGTGCCAGCAGCTTAGAAGTTCTAGCGGGTTCCTACGAGCAGTACTTC
TRBV25-1,many,TRBJ1-1,TRBD1,CASSEVGTGGLREEAFF,TGTGCCAGCAGTGAAGTGGGGACAGGGGGCCTCAGGGAGGAAGCTTTCTTT
TRBV21-1,medium-sized,TRBJ2-1,-,CASSTMTSVPMNEQFF,TGTGCCAGCAGCACCATGACTAGCGTCCCTATGAATGAGCAGTTCTTC
TRBV6-5,-,TRBJ1-2,-,CASSLRTDGRGGYTF,TGTGCCAGCAGCCTACGGACAGACGGGAGGGGTGGCTACACCTTC
TRBV5-1,-,TRBJ1-1,-,CASSLLGAGTEAFF,TGCGCCAGCAGCTTATTAGGGGCTGGGACTGAAGCTTTCTTT
TRBV7-9,few,TRBJ1-2,-,CASSTSSTGMGYGYTF,TGTGCCAGCAGCACCAGCTCTACAGGGATGGGCTATGGCTACACCTTC
TRBV9,-,TRBJ2-2,TRBD2,CASSDRLAGVRAGELFF,TGTGCCAGCAGCGACAGACTAGCGGGGGTTCGGGCCGGGGAGCTGTTTTTT
TRBV3-1/TRBV3-2,-,TRBJ2-1,TRBD2,CASSQGAGGPDNEQFF,TGTGCCAGCAGCCAAGGAGCGGGGGGGCCTGACAATGAGCAGTTCTTC
TRBV6-5,-,TRBJ2-7,-,CASSYSSETVINEQYF,TGTGCCAGCAGTTACTCGTCGGAGACAGTCATCAACGAGCAGTACTTC
TRBV7-3,-,TRBJ2-1,-,CASSFYGVASNEQFF,TGTGCCAGCAGCTTTTACGGGGTAGCCTCCAATGAGCAGTTCTTC
TRBV29-1,-,TRBJ1-1,-,CSVVFAGRDTEAFF,TGCAGCGTTGTTTTCGCAGGTCGAGACACTGAAGCTTTCTTT
TRBV12-3/TRBV12-4,few,TRBJ1-1,TRBD1,CASRRTGNTEAFF,TGTGCCAGCAGGCGGACAGGGAACACTGAAGCTTTCTTT
TRBV27,few,TRBJ1-1,TRBD1,CASSSTGRNTEAFF,TGTGCCAGCAGTTCGACAGGGAGGAACACTGAAGCTTTCTTT
TRBV18,few,TRBJ2-2,-,CASSPNTENTGELFF,TGTGCCAGCTCACCAAATACAGAGAACACCGGGGAGCTGTTTTTT
TRBV6-2/TRBV6-3,once,TRBJ2-5,TRBD1,CASSYQPGQGKETQYF,TGTGCCAGCAGTTACCAGCCCGGACAGGGTAAAGAGACCCAGTACTTC
TRBV28,few,TRBJ2-1,-,CASQRAGYLNEQFF,TGTGCCAGCCAAAGGGCGGGGTACCTAAATGAGCAGTTCTTC
TRBV6-2/TRBV6-3,-,TRBJ2-1,TRBD2,CASSQIAGAYNEQFF,TGTGCCAGCAGTCAGATAGCGGGGGCCTACAATGAGCAGTTCTTC
TRBV18,-,TRBJ2-5,-,CASSPSSELIQYF,TGTGCCAGCTCACCAAGTAGCGAGTTAATCCAGTACTTC